Listed below are T cell receptor beta chains from one sample, sequenced in a study of T cell repertoires in cytomegalovirus infection. TCRdb reanalysed the reads using MiXCR and keeps one entry per CDR3 protein. The data show a few hundred thousand distinct CDR3 sequences, approximately 13% seen once. The sequencing input was PBMCs. The origin of the receptors is a human donor in good health (CMV status not recorded). Some clones in this sample may be carry-over from other donors' samples. The CDR3 runs from the conserved cysteine through the conserved F or W. A D gene is named only where the DNA matches it firmly. For some rows the clone size is stated as once, few or many, or as a class when expanded; others skip it.

>many|TRBV7-2|TRBJ1-1|-
TGTGCCAGCAGCCCGCTAGTGGGGGCGGTCACTGAAGCTTTCTTT
CASSPLVGAVTEAFF
>few|TRBV6-2/TRBV6-3|TRBJ2-6|-
TGTGCCAGCAGTTATCGGGTTTCTGGGGCCAACGTCCTGACTTTC
CASSYRVSGANVLTF
>-|TRBV7-2|TRBJ2-4|TRBD2
TGTGCCAGCAGTTCAGAGGCCGGGACTAGCGGGGGTGATCAGTACTTC
CASSSEAGTSGGDQYF
>few|TRBV20-1|TRBJ2-3|-
TGCAGTGCTCAATCCCCGTCCATCAGCACAGATACGCAGTATTTT
CSAQSPSISTDTQYF
>-|TRBV29-1|TRBJ2-3|-
TGCAGCGTTCTCGGGAGCCTCACAGATACGCAGTATTTT
CSVLGSLTDTQYF
>few|TRBV12-3/TRBV12-4|TRBJ2-2|-
TGTGCCAGCAGTTTACTTCGGGACAACACCGGGGAGCTGTTTTTT
CASSLLRDNTGELFF
>-|TRBV5-8|TRBJ1-5|TRBD1
TGTGCCAGCAGCTGGGGACAGATTAGCAATCAGCCCCAGCATTTT
CASSWGQISNQPQHF
>many|TRBV20-1|TRBJ2-5|-
TGCAGTGCTCCGGGGGAGCGGCAAGAGACCCAGTACTTC
CSAPGERQETQYF
>-|TRBV29-1|TRBJ1-4|-
TGCAGCGTTGACGCGGAAGAACTGTTTTTT
CSVDAEELFF
>-|TRBV20-1|TRBJ2-2|-
TGCAGTGCTAGGACGGGGGCGAACACCGGGGAGCTGTTTTTT
CSARTGANTGELFF
>many|TRBV7-6|TRBJ1-1|TRBD1
TGTGCCAGCAGTCGCTCCGGGACAGGGGGCGTTACTGAAGCTTTCTTT
CASSRSGTGGVTEAFF
>-|TRBV5-5|TRBJ1-1|-
TGTGCCAGCAGCACGGGACTACAGAACACTGAAGCTTTCTTT
CASSTGLQNTEAFF
>-|TRBV29-1|TRBJ2-3|-
TGCAGCGTTATGGGCCTAAATACGCAGTATTTT
CSVMGLNTQYF
>-|TRBV5-5|TRBJ1-1|-
TGTGCCAGCAGCTCGTTCGCGGGGATCCCTGAAGCTTTCTTT
CASSSFAGIPEAFF
>-|TRBV14|TRBJ2-5|TRBD2
TGTGCCAGCAGCCAGCGACTAGCGGGAGTGGAGACCCAGTACTTC
CASSQRLAGVETQYF
>few|TRBV9|TRBJ1-3|-
TGTGCCAGCAGCGCCTCAGGTTGGGTCTCAGGAAACACCATATATTTT
CASSASGWVSGNTIYF
>-|TRBV12-3/TRBV12-4|TRBJ2-1|-
TGTGCCAGCAGCTTAGGGGAGGCTGAGCAGTTCTTC
CASSLGEAEQFF
>-|TRBV20-1|TRBJ2-3|TRBD2
TGCAGTGCTTTAGAGATAGCGGGACCCACAGATACGCAGTATTTT
CSALEIAGPTDTQYF
>few|TRBV29-1|TRBJ1-3|-
TGCAGCGGTCACGGAGGAAACACCATATATTTT
CSGHGGNTIYF
>few|TRBV19|TRBJ1-2|TRBD1
TGTGCCAGCCGAAGACAGGGGCTTGGCTACACCTTC
CASRRQGLGYTF
>many|TRBV27|TRBJ2-3|-
TGTGCCAGCAGTGCCTTATTTGGAGATACGCAGTATTTT
CASSALFGDTQYF
>few|TRBV20-1|TRBJ1-5|-
TGCAGTGCTAGACCCTCGGGCGAGCCCCAGCATTTT
CSARPSGEPQHF
>few|TRBV6-2/TRBV6-3|TRBJ2-7|TRBD1
TGTGCCAGCACCCCACGACAGGGGGGAATCTACGAGCAGTACTTC
CASTPRQGGIYEQYF
>many|TRBV7-9|TRBJ2-2|-
TGTGCCAGCAGCTTACTCACACCGGGACTGACCACCGGGGAGCTGTTTTTT
CASSLLTPGLTTGELFF
>-|TRBV12-3/TRBV12-4|TRBJ2-1|-
TGTGCCAGCAGTTATAAGCAACAGCAGTTCTTC
CASSYKQQQFF
>-|TRBV6-1|TRBJ2-3|-
TGTGCCAGCAGGCAACCGGGACTGCAGTATTTT
CASRQPGLQYF
>-|TRBV10-3|TRBJ1-1|-
TGTGCCATCAGTGATGTTGGGGGGAACACTGAAGCTTTCTTT
CAISDVGGNTEAFF
>-|TRBV19|TRBJ1-2|-
TGTGCCCGTAGTACCCAGGAGGGGCTTGGCGGCTACACCTTC
CARSTQEGLGGYTF